Listed below are T cell receptor beta chains from one sample, sequenced in a study of cytomegalovirus exposure and HLA in healthy donors. The protocol was immunoSEQ multiplex PCR, while the TCRdb copy is restricted to in-frame clones and leaves out a portion. The sample has fewer than 130,000 clones, nearly 80% seen once; the top ten hold under 1.5%. Material: PBMCs. The receptors here all came from a woman aged 25 to 39 in good health and CMV-seronegative. Each CDR3 is given with its conserved first and last residue. The order of the fields is V gene, J gene, D gene, clone size, CDR3 protein, CDR3 DNA. A D gene is named only where the DNA matches it firmly. Where a row states a size, it is once, few, many or the class of an expanded clone; other rows omit it.

TRBV4-1,TRBJ2-7,-,once,CASSQGGGEHYEQYF,TGCGCCAGCAGCCAAGGAGGGGGGGAACACTACGAGCAGTACTTC
TRBV2,TRBJ1-4,-,-,CASSEHLPATNEKLFF,TGTGCCAGCAGTGAACATCTCCCAGCAACTAATGAAAAACTGTTTTTT
TRBV7-8,TRBJ2-7,-,-,CASSLVTYSSYEQYF,TGTGCCAGCAGCTTAGTGACCTACAGCTCCTACGAGCAGTACTTC
TRBV28,TRBJ2-2,-,-,CASSTGRDTGELFF,TGTGCCAGCAGCACAGGGAGAGACACCGGGGAGCTGTTTTTT
TRBV27,TRBJ2-1,TRBD2,-,CASSPGLAGGPGFNEQFF,TGTGCCAGCAGTCCCGGACTAGCGGGAGGGCCGGGCTTCAATGAGCAGTTCTTC
TRBV29-1,TRBJ2-5,-,-,CSVEDRGQSIEETQYF,TGCAGCGTTGAAGATCGGGGTCAGTCCATCGAAGAGACCCAGTACTTC
TRBV27,TRBJ1-1,-,-,CASSFRGYSEAFF,TGTGCCAGCAGTTTTAGGGGGTACTCTGAAGCTTTCTTT
TRBV18,TRBJ1-4,-,-,CASSPRQARGEKLFF,TGTGCCAGCTCACCCCGACAGGCCCGAGGGGAAAAACTGTTTTTT
TRBV6-1,TRBJ1-5,TRBD1,-,CASSVTGQETQHF,TGTGCCAGCAGTGTGACCGGACAGGAGACCCAGCATTTT
TRBV4-3,TRBJ1-1,-,-,CASSQDDRNTEAFF,TGCGCCAGCAGCCAAGACGACAGGAACACTGAAGCTTTCTTT
TRBV28,TRBJ1-1,TRBD1,-,CASSSQGFDTEAFF,TGTGCCAGCAGCTCACAGGGGTTTGACACTGAAGCTTTCTTT
TRBV7-8,TRBJ1-5,TRBD1,-,CASSLGDRGITPQHF,TGTGCCAGCAGCTTAGGGGACAGGGGGATCACGCCCCAGCATTTT
TRBV2,TRBJ1-5,-,few,CASSAEQLDNQPQHF,TGTGCCAGCAGTGCGGAACAGCTTGACAATCAGCCCCAGCATTTT
TRBV9,TRBJ2-7,TRBD1,-,CASSPRTGSHEQYF,TGTGCCAGCAGCCCCCGGACAGGGTCACACGAGCAGTACTTC
TRBV15,TRBJ2-1,TRBD2,-,CATVKREGLKQFF,TGTGCCACCGTAAAGCGGGAGGGCCTTAAGCAGTTCTTC
TRBV30,TRBJ1-4,TRBD1,-,CAHDRGDNEKLFF,TGTGCCCATGACAGGGGAGATAATGAAAAACTGTTTTTT
TRBV5-1,TRBJ1-1,-,-,CASSLEIGGGSEAFF,TGCGCCAGCAGCTTGGAAATTGGTGGGGGCTCCGAAGCTTTCTTT
TRBV2,TRBJ2-3,-,few,CASRTGQSSDTQYF,TGTGCCAGCAGAACCGGACAGTCCTCGGATACGCAGTATTTT
TRBV4-2,TRBJ2-1,TRBD2,-,CASSQDAGLAGGEQFF,TGTGCCAGCAGCCAAGATGCGGGACTAGCGGGAGGGGAGCAGTTCTTC
TRBV19,TRBJ2-1,TRBD2,-,CASSSGRGKNEQFF,TGTGCCAGTAGTAGCGGGAGGGGTAAGAATGAGCAGTTCTTC
TRBV18,TRBJ1-4,-,-,CASSIGEKLFF,TGTGCCAGCTCGATCGGTGAAAAACTGTTTTTT
TRBV25-1,TRBJ1-1,-,-,CASSDPGGNTEAFF,TGTGCCAGCAGTGACCCAGGTGGTAACACTGAAGCTTTCTTT
TRBV4-3,TRBJ1-5,-,-,CASSQDRAGRQPQHF,TGCGCCAGCAGCCAAGATCGGGCAGGGAGGCAGCCCCAGCATTTT
TRBV29-1,TRBJ1-2,-,-,CSVAPSGGNYGYTF,TGCAGCGTTGCCCCTTCTGGCGGGAACTATGGCTACACCTTC
TRBV5-6,TRBJ2-2,TRBD1,-,CASSWGTGNTGELFF,TGTGCCAGCAGCTGGGGGACAGGGAACACCGGGGAGCTGTTTTTT
TRBV5-1,TRBJ1-1,TRBD1,few,CASSLKGQGTEAFF,TGCGCCAGCAGCCTCAAGGGACAGGGAACTGAAGCTTTCTTT
TRBV10-3,TRBJ1-1,TRBD1,once,CAITGTGVGEAFF,TGTGCCATCACCGGGACAGGGGTTGGTGAAGCTTTCTTT
TRBV28,TRBJ2-5,-,-,CASSKETQYF,TGTGCCAGCAGCAAAGAGACCCAGTACTTC
TRBV4-1,TRBJ1-5,TRBD1,few,CASSQDPGQLNQPQHF,TGCGCCAGCAGCCAAGACCCGGGACAGCTCAATCAGCCCCAGCATTTT
TRBV7-2,TRBJ1-6,-,-,CASSFEGDGYSPLHF,TGTGCCAGCAGCTTTGAGGGGGATGGGTATTCACCCCTCCACTTT
TRBV28,TRBJ2-7,-,-,CASRPPTDEQYF,TGTGCCAGCAGACCTCCTACGGACGAGCAGTACTTC
TRBV7-2,TRBJ2-7,TRBD1,few,CASSSRTGTAFGEQYF,TGTGCCAGCAGCTCAAGAACCGGGACAGCGTTCGGCGAGCAGTACTTC
TRBV15,TRBJ2-1,TRBD2,few,CATSRDRRVERGGLYEQFF,TGTGCCACCAGCAGAGATCGGAGGGTCGAGCGGGGGGGCCTTTATGAGCAGTTCTTC